A single sample gave rise to the 4 T cell receptor beta chains below, sequenced in a study of T cell repertoires in cytomegalovirus infection. TCRdb redid the calling of the reads with MiXCR, one entry per CDR3 protein. The profile shows 490,000 or so distinct CDR3 sequences, about 11% of them singletons. The sequenced material came from PBMCs. The receptors come from a human donor in good health (CMV status not recorded). Some clones in this sample may be carry-over from other donors' samples.

The chain couples TRBV20-1 to TRBJ2-2, with 8 bases identical to TRBD1. J gave up 0 bases and V 4 bases, and 10 bases lay outside the gene matches. The CDR3 is made up of 17 amino acids. Germline CDR1 DFQATT, CDR2 SNEGSKA (reference sequence). Written as DNA, the CDR3 is TGCAGTGCTACCCTCTGGGGCAGGGGGCCGAACACCGGGGAGCTGTTTTTT. Translated: CSATLWGRGPNTGELFF.

This clonotype was counted at least ten times. The gene calls are TRBV5-1 and TRBJ1-4; TRBD1 might be the D (6 bases). V gave up 4 bases and J gave up 0 bases, with 13 bases separating them. The CDR3 consists of 16 residues. Looked up from germline, CDR1 is SGHRS and CDR2 is YFSETQ. CDR3 DNA: TGCGCCAGCAGCCGCCGGGGGGCTACAACTAATGAAAAACTGTTTTTT. Protein: CASSRRGATTNEKLFF. Full variable domain (remainder filled in from reference TRBV5-1 and TRBJ1-4): KAGVTQTPRYLIKTRGQQVTLSCSPISGHRSVSWYQQTPGQGLQFLFEYFSETQRNKGNFPGRFSGRQFSNSRSEMNVSTLELGDSALYLCASSRRGATTNEKLFFGSGTQLSVL.

In its sample, this clonotype was seen many times. The chain joins TRBV11-2 to TRBJ1-4, with TRBD1 matching over 9 bases. Per the germline V gene, CDR1 is SGHAT and CDR2 is FQNNGV. V lost 1 base and J lost 8; bases outside the gene matches: 8. The CDR3 runs to 16 residues. CDR3 in amino acids: CASSLAGGQGAEKLFF. In nucleotides, the CDR3 is TGTGCCAGCAGCTTAGCTGGGGGACAGGGTGCCGAAAAACTGTTTTTT.

DNA for the CDR3: TGTGCCAGCAGCGCCGACGATCGGGTCCAATACAATGAGCAGTTCTTC. This codes for CASSADDRVQYNEQFF. The chain combines TRBV9 with TRBJ2-1, with D hard to call. The V and J ends lost 3 bases and 4 bases respectively, with 17 bases between them. The length of the CDR3 is 16 residues. Germline CDR1 is SGDLS and CDR2 is YYNGEE.